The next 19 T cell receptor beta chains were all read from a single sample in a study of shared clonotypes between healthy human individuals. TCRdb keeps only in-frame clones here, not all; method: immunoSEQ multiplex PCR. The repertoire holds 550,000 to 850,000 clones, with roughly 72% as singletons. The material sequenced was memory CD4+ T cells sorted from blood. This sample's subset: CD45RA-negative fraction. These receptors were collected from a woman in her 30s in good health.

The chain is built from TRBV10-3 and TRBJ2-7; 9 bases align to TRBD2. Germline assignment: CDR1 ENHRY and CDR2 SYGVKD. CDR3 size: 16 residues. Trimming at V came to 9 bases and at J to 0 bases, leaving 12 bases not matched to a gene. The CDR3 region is CAIQQDISGSSYEQYF. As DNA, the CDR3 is TGTGCCATTCAACAAGACATTAGCGGGAGCTCCTACGAGCAGTACTTC.

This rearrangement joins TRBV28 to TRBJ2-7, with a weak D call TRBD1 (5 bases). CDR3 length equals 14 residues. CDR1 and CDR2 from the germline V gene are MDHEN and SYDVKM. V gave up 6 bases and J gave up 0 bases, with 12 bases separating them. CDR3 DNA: TGTGCCAGCAGCTTACAGGTATACTCCTACGAGCAGTACTTC. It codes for CASSLQVYSYEQYF.

The CDR3 nucleotides are TGTGCCAGCAGCTTGGTCTTGACTAGCGTAACTAGCACAGATACGCAGTATTTT. It encodes CASSLVLTSVTSTDTQYF. The chain employs TRBV5-4 and TRBJ2-3, with 8 nucleotides matching TRBD2. The trim removed 0 bases at V and 0 bases at J, leaving 9 bases unmatched. Germline CDR1 SGHNT, CDR2 YYREEE (reference sequence). This CDR3 is 18 amino acids long.

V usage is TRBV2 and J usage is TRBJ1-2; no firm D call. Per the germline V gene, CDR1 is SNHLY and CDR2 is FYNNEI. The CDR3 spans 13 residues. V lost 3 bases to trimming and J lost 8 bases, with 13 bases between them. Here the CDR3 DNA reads TGTGCCAGCAGTGAGATGGCCAACGGGGGCTACACCTTC. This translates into CASSEMANGGYTF.

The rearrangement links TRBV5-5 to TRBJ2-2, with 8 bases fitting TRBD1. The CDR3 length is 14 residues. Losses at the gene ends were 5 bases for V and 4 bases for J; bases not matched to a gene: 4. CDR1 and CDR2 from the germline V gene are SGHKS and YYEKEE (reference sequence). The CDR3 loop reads CASRYGQGTGELFF. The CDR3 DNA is TGTGCCAGCAGATACGGACAGGGCACCGGGGAGCTGTTTTTT. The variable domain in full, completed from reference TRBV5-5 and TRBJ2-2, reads DAGVTQSPTHLIKTRGQQVTLRCSPISGHKSVSWYQQVLGQGPQFIFQYYEKEERGRGNFPDRFSARQFPNYSSELNVNALLLGDSALYLCASRYGQGTGELFFGEGSRLTVL.

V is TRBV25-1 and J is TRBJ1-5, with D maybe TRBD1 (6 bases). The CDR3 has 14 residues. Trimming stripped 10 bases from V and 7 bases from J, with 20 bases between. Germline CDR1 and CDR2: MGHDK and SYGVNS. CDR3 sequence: CATSTGGARQPQHF. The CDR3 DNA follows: TGTGCCACCTCGACCGGGGGGGCCAGACAGCCCCAGCATTTT.

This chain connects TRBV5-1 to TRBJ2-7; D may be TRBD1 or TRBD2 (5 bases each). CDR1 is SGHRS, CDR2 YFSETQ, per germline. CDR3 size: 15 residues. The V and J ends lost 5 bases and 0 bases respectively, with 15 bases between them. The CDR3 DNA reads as TGCGCCAGCAGTCCGGAACCAGGGACCTCCTACGAGCAGTACTTC. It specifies CASSPEPGTSYEQYF.

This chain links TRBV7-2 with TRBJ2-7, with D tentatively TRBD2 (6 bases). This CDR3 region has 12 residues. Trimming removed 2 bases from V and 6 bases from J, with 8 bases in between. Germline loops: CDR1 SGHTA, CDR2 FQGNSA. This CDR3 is CASSLLEGEQYF. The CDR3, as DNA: TGTGCCAGCAGCTTATTGGAGGGCGAGCAGTACTTC.

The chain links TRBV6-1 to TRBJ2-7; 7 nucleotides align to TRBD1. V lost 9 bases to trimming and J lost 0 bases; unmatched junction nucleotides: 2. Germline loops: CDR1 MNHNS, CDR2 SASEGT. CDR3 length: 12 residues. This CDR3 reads CASWDSSYEQYF. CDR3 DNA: TGTGCCAGTTGGGACAGCTCCTACGAGCAGTACTTC.

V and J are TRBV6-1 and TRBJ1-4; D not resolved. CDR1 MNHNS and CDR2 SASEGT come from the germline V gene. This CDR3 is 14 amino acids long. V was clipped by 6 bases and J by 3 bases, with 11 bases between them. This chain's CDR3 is CASSMGASNEKLFF. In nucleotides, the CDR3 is TGTGCCAGCAGCATGGGCGCCTCTAATGAAAAACTGTTTTTT.

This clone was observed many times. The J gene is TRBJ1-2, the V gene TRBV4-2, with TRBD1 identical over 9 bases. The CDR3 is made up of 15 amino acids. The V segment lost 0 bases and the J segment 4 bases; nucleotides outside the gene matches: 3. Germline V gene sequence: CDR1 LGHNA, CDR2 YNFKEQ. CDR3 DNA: TGTGCCAGCAGCCAAGATAGGACAGGGGCCTATGGCTACACCTTC. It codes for CASSQDRTGAYGYTF.

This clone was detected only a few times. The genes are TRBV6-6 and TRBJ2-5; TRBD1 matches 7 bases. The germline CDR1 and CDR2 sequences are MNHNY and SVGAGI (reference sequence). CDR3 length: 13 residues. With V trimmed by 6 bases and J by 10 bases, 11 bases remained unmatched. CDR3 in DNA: TGTGCCAGCAGACAACAGGGACAGACAAGCCAGTACTTC. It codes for CASRQQGQTSQYF.

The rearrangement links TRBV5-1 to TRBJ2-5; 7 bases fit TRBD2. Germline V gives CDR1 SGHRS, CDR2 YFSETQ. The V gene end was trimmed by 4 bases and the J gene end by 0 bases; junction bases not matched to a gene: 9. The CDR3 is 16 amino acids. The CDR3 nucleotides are TGCGCCAGCAGCCCCGGACTAGAAGCGTACCAAGAGACCCAGTACTTC. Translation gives CASSPGLEAYQETQYF.

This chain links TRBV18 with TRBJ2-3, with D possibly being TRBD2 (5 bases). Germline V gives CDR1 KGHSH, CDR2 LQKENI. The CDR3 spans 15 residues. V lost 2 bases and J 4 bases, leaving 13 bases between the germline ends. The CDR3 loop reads CASSPVLASADTQYF. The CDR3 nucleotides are TGTGCCAGCTCACCAGTTCTAGCCTCGGCAGATACGCAGTATTTT.

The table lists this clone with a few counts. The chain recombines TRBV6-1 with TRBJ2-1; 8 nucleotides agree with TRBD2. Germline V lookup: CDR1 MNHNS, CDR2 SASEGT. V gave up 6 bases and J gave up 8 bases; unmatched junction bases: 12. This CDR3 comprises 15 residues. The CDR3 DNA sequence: TGTGCCAGCAGCTATACTAGCGGAGGTAGCGATGAGCAGTTCTTC. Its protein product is CASSYTSGGSDEQFF.

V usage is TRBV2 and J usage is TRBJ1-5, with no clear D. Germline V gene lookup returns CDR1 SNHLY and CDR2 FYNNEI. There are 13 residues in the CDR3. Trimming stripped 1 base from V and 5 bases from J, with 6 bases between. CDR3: CASSEEGDQPQHF. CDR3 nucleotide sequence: TGTGCCAGCAGTGAAGAGGGCGATCAGCCCCAGCATTTT.

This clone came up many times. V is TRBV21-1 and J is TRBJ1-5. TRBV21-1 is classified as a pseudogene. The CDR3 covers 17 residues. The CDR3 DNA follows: TGTGCCAGCAGGTGTTTAGGGGGGCGTCATAGCAATCAGCCCCAGCATTTT. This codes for CASRCLGGRHSNQPQHF.

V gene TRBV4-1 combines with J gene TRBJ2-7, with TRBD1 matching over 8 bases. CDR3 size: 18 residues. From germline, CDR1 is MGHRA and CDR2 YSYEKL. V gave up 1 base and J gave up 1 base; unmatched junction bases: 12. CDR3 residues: CASSQVSVGRGRSYEQYF. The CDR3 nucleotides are TGCGCCAGCAGCCAAGTCTCCGTGGGCAGGGGGCGATCCTACGAGCAGTACTTC.

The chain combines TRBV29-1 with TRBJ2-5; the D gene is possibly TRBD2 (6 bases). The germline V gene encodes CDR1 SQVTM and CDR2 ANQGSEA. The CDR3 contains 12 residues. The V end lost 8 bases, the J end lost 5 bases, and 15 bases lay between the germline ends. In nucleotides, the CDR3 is TGCAGCTTTGGGGGGATCTGGGAGACCCAGTACTTC. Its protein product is CSFGGIWETQYF.